The 19 T cell receptor beta chains presented below share a single source sample, sequenced in a study of cytomegalovirus exposure and HLA in healthy donors. The PCR ran on 60 Vbeta and 13 Jbeta primers. Sequencing used immunoSEQ multiplex PCR; TCRdb keeps in-frame clones, though not all of them. The table records roughly 150,000 clones, around four fifths of them present only once. The sequenced material came from PBMCs. These receptors were taken from a man aged 18 to 30 in good health and CMV-seropositive.

V gene TRBV5-5 combines with J gene TRBJ2-7; TRBD1 matches at 9 bases. With V trimmed by 4 bases and J by 3 bases, 5 bases remained unmatched. The CDR3 contains 14 residues. Per the germline V gene, CDR1 is SGHKS and CDR2 is YYEKEE (reference sequence). The CDR3 reads CASSPDRGFYEQYF. The CDR3 DNA follows: TGTGCCAGCAGCCCCGACAGGGGGTTCTACGAGCAGTACTTC.

The chain recombines TRBV5-6 with TRBJ2-7, with 7 bases fitting TRBD1. Germline V lookup: CDR1 SGHDT, CDR2 YYEEEE. V lost 7 bases, J lost 2 bases, and 15 bases stayed unmatched. The CDR3 has 16 amino acids. In nucleotides, the CDR3 is TGTGCCAGCTCCCTTGGGCAGGGGGTCCTGACCTACGAGCAGTACTTC. Protein: CASSLGQGVLTYEQYF.

The chain links TRBV7-6 to TRBJ1-2, with D maybe TRBD1 (6 bases). The CDR3 has 15 amino acids. The ends were cut back, 5 bases at V and 4 bases at J, with 17 bases in the middle. Germline V gives CDR1 SGHVS, CDR2 FNYEAQ. The CDR3 coding sequence is TGTGCCAGCAGCCAAAAGGGGGTCGAACCCTATGGCTACACCTTC. Its translation is CASSQKGVEPYGYTF.

This clone was observed once. The chain is built from TRBV9 and TRBJ2-2; D call uncertain. This CDR3 is 14 amino acids long. V lost 3 bases and J 1 base, leaving 7 bases between the germline ends. CDR1 is SGDLS and CDR2 is YYNGEE in the germline V gene. The CDR3 region is CASSGYGNTGELFF. The CDR3 bases are TGTGCCAGCAGCGGCTACGGGAACACCGGGGAGCTGTTTTTT.

The chain uses TRBV2 and TRBJ2-7, with D possibly TRBD2 on 6 matching bases. CDR3 size: 14 residues. Germline V gene lookup returns CDR1 SNHLY and CDR2 FYNNEI. Trimming removed 4 bases at V and 0 bases at J, with 10 bases between. CDR3 residues: CASSARGASYEQYF. For the CDR3, the DNA is TGTGCCAGCAGTGCGCGCGGGGCCTCCTACGAGCAGTACTTC. Full variable domain (missing parts from reference TRBV2 and TRBJ2-7): EPEVTQTPSHQVTQMGQEVILRCVPISNHLYFYWYRQILGQKVEFLVSFYNNEISEKSEIFDDQFSVERPDGSNFTLKIRSTKLEDSAMYFCASSARGASYEQYFGPGTRLTVT.

The count of this clone is one. V usage is TRBV5-4 and J usage is TRBJ1-1; D not certain. Germline CDR1 and CDR2: SGHNT and YYREEE (reference sequence). The V gene lost 0 bases and the J gene lost 3 bases, with 9 bases spanning the gap. The CDR3 runs to 14 residues. CDR3: CASSLGGKDTEAFF. For the CDR3, the DNA is TGTGCCAGCAGCTTGGGAGGGAAGGACACTGAAGCTTTCTTT.

The V call is TRBV4-2, the J call TRBJ1-2; no clear D. The CDR3 spans 13 residues. CDR1 LGHNA and CDR2 YNFKEQ come from the germline V gene. V lost 0 bases and J 5 bases, leaving 7 bases between the germline ends. CDR3 loop: CASSQEITYGYTF. The CDR3 DNA is TGTGCCAGCAGCCAAGAAATAACTTATGGCTACACCTTC.

The chain employs TRBV5-4 and TRBJ2-1; tentative D call: TRBD2 (6 bases). Germline assignment: CDR1 SGHNT and CDR2 YYREEE (reference sequence). There are 17 residues in the CDR3. Deletions cut 4 bases from V and 0 bases from J, with 17 bases between. The CDR3 nucleotides read TGTGCCAGCAGCCCTCATTCGGGAGCGAGCTCCTACAATGAGCAGTTCTTC. It is translated as CASSPHSGASSYNEQFF.

The V gene is TRBV5-1, the J gene TRBJ2-5; D is unresolved. Trimming left V 0 bases short and J 1 base short, with 10 bases between. The CDR3 is 15 amino acids. The germline gives CDR1 SGHRS, CDR2 YFSETQ. The CDR3 sequence: CASSLGAGPQETQYF. CDR3 DNA sequence: TGCGCCAGCAGCTTGGGTGCAGGCCCCCAAGAGACCCAGTACTTC.

Only a few counts were recorded for this clone. The rearrangement links TRBV5-6 to TRBJ1-2, with TRBD1 identical over 8 bases. V shed 1 base and J 5 bases; nucleotides not matched to a gene: 4. This CDR3 region has 14 residues. Looked up from germline, CDR1 is SGHDT and CDR2 is YYEEEE. CDR3 protein: CASSLIQGEYGYTF. The DNA for the CDR3 is TGTGCCAGCAGCTTGATACAGGGGGAGTATGGCTACACCTTC.

This clone occurred a few times. V usage is TRBV6-6 and J usage is TRBJ2-7, with D unclear. The ends were cut back, 2 bases at V and 2 bases at J, with 13 bases in the middle. Germline values: CDR1 MNHNY, CDR2 SVGAGI (reference sequence). The CDR3 runs to 15 residues. The CDR3 protein is CASSYPPIAPYEQYF. In DNA, the CDR3 is TGTGCCAGCAGTTACCCCCCAATAGCCCCCTACGAGCAGTACTTC.

V gene TRBV27 combines with J gene TRBJ2-1; D is possibly TRBD2 (5 bases). V gave up 6 bases and J gave up 3 bases, with 18 bases separating them. CDR3 size: 16 residues. Germline assignment: CDR1 MNHEY and CDR2 SMNVEV (reference sequence). The CDR3 spells CASRSPIEGLYNEQFF. CDR3 sequence (DNA): TGTGCCAGCAGGTCCCCCATCGAGGGTCTCTACAATGAGCAGTTCTTC.

V is TRBV30 and J is TRBJ1-5; TRBD1 might be the D (5 bases). In germline, CDR1 is GTSNPN, CDR2 SVGIG (reference sequence). The CDR3 runs to 13 residues. V was shortened by 3 bases and J by 7 bases, with 13 bases between the two germline ends. In DNA, the CDR3 is TGTGCCTGGAGCGCCTCAGGGAACCAGCCCCAGCATTTT. Protein product: CAWSASGNQPQHF.

The V gene is TRBV4-1, the J gene TRBJ1-2, with D uncertain. The germline gives CDR1 MGHRA, CDR2 YSYEKL. The CDR3 is 13 amino acids. Trimming removed 4 bases at V and 8 bases at J, with 14 bases between. In DNA, the CDR3 is TGCGCCAGCAGCCCCAGGACTGAGAGGGGCTACACCTTC. Its translation is CASSPRTERGYTF.

V usage is TRBV7-2 and J usage is TRBJ1-2; TRBD1 might be the D (5 bases). The germline CDR1 and CDR2 sequences are SGHTA and FQGNSA. Trimming took off 5 bases at V and 1 base at J, with 14 bases between the two ends. The CDR3 is 15 amino acids. The CDR3 region has the DNA TGTGCCAGCAGCCCTTCGACAGTCCTTAACTATGGCTACACCTTC. This codes for CASSPSTVLNYGYTF.

The J gene is TRBJ1-5, the V gene TRBV28; TRBD1 is a possible D gene (5 bases). V lost 1 base to trimming and J lost 11 bases, with 15 bases between them. The CDR3 runs 14 residues. CDR1 MDHEN and CDR2 SYDVKM come from the germline V gene. The DNA for the CDR3 is TGTGCCAGCAGTTTATCGGGGCAGGGAGGAACCCAGCATTTT. Residues: CASSLSGQGGTQHF.

This clone has just one count. The chain joins TRBV5-1 to TRBJ2-7; TRBD1 might be the D (6 bases). Trimming left V 2 bases short and J 13 bases short, with 16 bases between. Per the germline V gene, CDR1 is SGHRS and CDR2 is YFSETQ. The length of the CDR3 is 12 residues. As DNA, the CDR3 is TGCGCCAGCAGCTTTAGCAGGGGTGGGGGCTACTTC. Protein product: CASSFSRGGGYF.

V usage is TRBV4-1 and J usage is TRBJ2-7; no clear D gene. This CDR3 comprises 13 residues. V was clipped by 1 base and J by 3 bases, with 7 bases between them. Germline V gene lookup returns CDR1 MGHRA and CDR2 YSYEKL. CDR3 bases: TGCGCCAGCAGCCAAGTGATCTACTACGAGCAGTACTTC. Translation gives CASSQVIYYEQYF.

This rearrangement joins TRBV30 to TRBJ2-6, with D possibly being TRBD2 (6 bases). CDR1 is GTSNPN and CDR2 is SVGIG in the germline V gene (reference sequence). The CDR3 is 17 amino acids. V was clipped by 4 bases and J by 3 bases, with 19 bases between them. CDR3 sequence reads: CAWTREVEGVGANVLTF. In DNA form, the CDR3 reads TGTGCCTGGACAAGGGAGGTAGAGGGTGTTGGGGCCAACGTCCTGACTTTC.